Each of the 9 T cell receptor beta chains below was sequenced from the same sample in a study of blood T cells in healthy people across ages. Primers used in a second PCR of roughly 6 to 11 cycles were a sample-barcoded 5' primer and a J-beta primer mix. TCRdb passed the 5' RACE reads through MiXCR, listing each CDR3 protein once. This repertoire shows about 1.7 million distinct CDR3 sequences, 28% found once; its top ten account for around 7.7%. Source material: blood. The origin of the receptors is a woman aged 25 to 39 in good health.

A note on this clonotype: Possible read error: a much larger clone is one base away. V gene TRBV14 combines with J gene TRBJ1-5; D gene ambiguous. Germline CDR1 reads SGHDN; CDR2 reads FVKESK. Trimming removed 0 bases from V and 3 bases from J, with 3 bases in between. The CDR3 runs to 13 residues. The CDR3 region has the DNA TGTGCCAGCAGCCAAGAACTCAATCAGCCCCAGCATTTT. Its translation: CASSQELNQPQHF.

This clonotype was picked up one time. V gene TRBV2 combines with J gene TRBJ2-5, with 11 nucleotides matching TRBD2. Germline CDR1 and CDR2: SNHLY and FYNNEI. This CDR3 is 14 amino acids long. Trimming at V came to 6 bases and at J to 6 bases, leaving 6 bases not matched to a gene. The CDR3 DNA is TGTGCCAGCAGCCGTGGGACTAGCGGAAAGACCCAGTACTTC. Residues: CASSRGTSGKTQYF.

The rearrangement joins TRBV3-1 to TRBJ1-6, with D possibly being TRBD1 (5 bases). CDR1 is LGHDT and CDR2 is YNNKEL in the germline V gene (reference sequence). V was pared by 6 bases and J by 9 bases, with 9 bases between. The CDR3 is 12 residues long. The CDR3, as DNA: TGTGCCAGCAGTCCAGGGTTTTCACCCCTCCACTTT. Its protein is CASSPGFSPLHF.

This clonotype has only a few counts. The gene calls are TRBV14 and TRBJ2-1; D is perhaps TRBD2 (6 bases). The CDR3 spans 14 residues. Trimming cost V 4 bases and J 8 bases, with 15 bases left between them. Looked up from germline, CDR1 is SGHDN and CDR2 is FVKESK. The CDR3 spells CASSPLGGNYEQFF. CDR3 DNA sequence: TGTGCCAGCAGCCCCCTGGGCGGGAACTATGAGCAGTTCTTC.

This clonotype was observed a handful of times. The CDR3 DNA reads TGCAGTGCTAGGTCGCTAGCGCAAGAGTACTTC. Translated, it gives CSARSLAQEYF. V gene TRBV20-1 combines with J gene TRBJ2-5; TRBD2 is a possible D gene (6 bases). The CDR3 length is 11 residues. V was clipped by 3 bases and J by 12 bases, with 14 bases between them. CDR1 is DFQATT and CDR2 is SNEGSKA in the germline V gene (reference sequence).

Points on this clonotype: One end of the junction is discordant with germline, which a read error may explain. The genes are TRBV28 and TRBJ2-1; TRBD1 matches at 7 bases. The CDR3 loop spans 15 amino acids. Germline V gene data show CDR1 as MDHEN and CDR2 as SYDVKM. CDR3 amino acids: CANSSGQVRNNEQFF. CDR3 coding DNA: TGTGCCAACAGCTCCGGACAGGTGAGGAACAACGAGCAGTTCTTC.

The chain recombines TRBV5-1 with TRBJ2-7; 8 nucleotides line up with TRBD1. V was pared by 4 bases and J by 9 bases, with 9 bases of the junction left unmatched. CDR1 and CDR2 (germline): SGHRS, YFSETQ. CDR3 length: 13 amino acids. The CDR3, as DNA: TGCGCCAGCAGCAAGATTGGACAGGGCGGGCAGTACTTC. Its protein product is CASSKIGQGGQYF.

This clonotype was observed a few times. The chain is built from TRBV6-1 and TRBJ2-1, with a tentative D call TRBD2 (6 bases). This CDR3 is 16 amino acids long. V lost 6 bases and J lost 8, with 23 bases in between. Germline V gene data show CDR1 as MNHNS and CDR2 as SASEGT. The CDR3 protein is CASSPGTDGGVYEQFF. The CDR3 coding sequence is TGTGCCAGCAGCCCCGGGACGGACGGGGGAGTCTATGAGCAGTTCTTC.

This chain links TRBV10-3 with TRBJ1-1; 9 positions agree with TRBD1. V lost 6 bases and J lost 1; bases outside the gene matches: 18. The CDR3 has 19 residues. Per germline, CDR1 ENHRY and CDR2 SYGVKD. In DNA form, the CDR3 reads TGTGCCATCAGAGGGACAGGGTCCGGCCTCTTTGTGCGGAACACTGAAGCTTTCTTT. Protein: CAIRGTGSGLFVRNTEAFF.